These 23 T cell receptor beta chains originate from one sample sequenced in a study of cytomegalovirus exposure and HLA in healthy donors. It was with 60 Vbeta and 13 Jbeta primers that the PCR ran. Generated by immunoSEQ multiplex PCR, the TCRdb table keeps only in-frame clones and is missing some. Of around 270,000 clones in the sample, 80% are singletons; the top ten hold about 0.3%. Source material: PBMCs. These receptors were taken from a girl aged 2-10 years in good health and CMV-seronegative.

The V and J genes are TRBV2 and TRBJ2-4; 10 nucleotides agree with TRBD1. V trimming: 4 bases; J trimming: 3 bases; junction bases outside the gene matches: 15. This CDR3 is built from 19 residues. CDR1 and CDR2 (germline): SNHLY, FYNNEI. This CDR3 is CASSARRDRGKEGKNIQYF. For the CDR3, the DNA is TGTGCCAGCAGTGCACGCCGGGACAGGGGAAAAGAGGGCAAAAACATTCAGTACTTC.

This sequence joins TRBV28 and TRBJ1-1, with TRBD1 identical over 7 bases. CDR1 and CDR2 (germline): MDHEN, SYDVKM. V dropped 5 bases and J dropped 8; count of bases not matched to a gene: 14. This CDR3 is 15 amino acids long. CDR3 loop: CASSGAGTANFEAFF. The CDR3 DNA reads as TGTGCCAGCAGTGGAGCCGGGACAGCTAACTTCGAAGCTTTCTTT.

The rearrangement links TRBV28 to TRBJ2-1, with D perhaps TRBD2 (7 bases). Germline lookup yields CDR1 MDHEN and CDR2 SYDVKM. The CDR3 length is 16 residues. Trimming removed 6 bases from V and 4 bases from J, with 19 bases in between. CDR3 sequence reads: CASSLGRGPYYNEQFF. CDR3 DNA sequence: TGTGCCAGCAGCTTGGGGCGGGGGCCTTATTACAATGAGCAGTTCTTC.

The count of this clone is one. The CDR3: CASSGRVLHGYTF. In nucleotides, the CDR3 is TGTGCCAGCAGTGGCAGGGTTCTGCATGGCTACACCTTC. V and J are TRBV2 and TRBJ1-2; weak D call: TRBD1 (5 bases). The CDR3 covers 13 residues. Germline V CDR1 and CDR2: SNHLY, FYNNEI. V was cut by 4 bases and J by 6 bases, with 12 bases left in between.

The sample holds one count of this clone. The chain carries TRBV30 and TRBJ1-1, with D unresolved. Germline CDR1 reads GTSNPN; CDR2 reads SVGIG (reference sequence). Trimming removed 0 bases from V and 6 bases from J, with 8 bases in between. The CDR3 extends over 12 amino acids. The CDR3 nucleotides read TGTGCCTGGAGTGTATGGCCCCCTGAAGCTTTCTTT. Protein: CAWSVWPPEAFF. Looking up the rest from reference TRBV30 and TRBJ1-1 gives the full variable domain: SQTIHQWPATLVQPVGSPLSLECTVEGTSNPNLYWYRQAAGRGLQLLFYSVGIGQISSEVPQNLSASRPQDRQFILSSKKLLLSDSGFYLCAWSVWPPEAFFGQGTRLTVV.

This sequence joins TRBV29-1 and TRBJ1-5, with D maybe TRBD1 (5 bases). The germline V and J ends were trimmed by 4 bases and 1 base, with 11 bases remaining between them. The CDR3 consists of 14 residues. Germline V gene sequence: CDR1 SQVTM, CDR2 ANQGSEA. The CDR3 sequence: CSVGRAGSNQPQHF. In nucleotides, the CDR3 is TGCAGCGTTGGTCGCGCAGGGAGCAATCAGCCCCAGCATTTT.

The V gene is TRBV5-4, the J gene TRBJ1-2; 8 positions match TRBD1. There are 13 residues in the CDR3. With V trimmed by 3 bases and J by 7 bases, 5 bases remained unmatched. Germline assignment: CDR1 SGHNT and CDR2 YYREEE (reference sequence). This chain's CDR3 is CASSYGQGRGYTF. CDR3 DNA sequence: TGTGCCAGCAGCTACGGACAGGGTCGTGGCTACACCTTC.

The V gene is TRBV25-1, the J gene TRBJ1-5; TRBD1 agrees at 12 bases. V shed 3 bases, J shed 7 bases, and the junction held 4 bases outside the gene matches. Germline lookup yields CDR1 MGHDK and CDR2 SYGVNS. The CDR3 length is 15 residues. CDR3 in DNA: TGTGCCAGCAGTGAGGGGACAGGGGGCCAACAGCCCCAGCATTTT. It is translated as CASSEGTGGQQPQHF. Full variable domain (remainder filled in from reference TRBV25-1 and TRBJ1-5): EADIYQTPRYLVIGTGKKITLECSQTMGHDKMYWYQQDPGMELHLIHYSYGVNSTEKGDLSSESTVSRIRTEHFPLTLESARPSHTSQYLCASSEGTGGQQPQHFGDGTRLSIL.

The chain couples TRBV19 to TRBJ2-3, with 10 bases aligning to TRBD1. V lost 5 bases, J lost 9 bases, and 5 bases stayed unmatched. The CDR3 sequence is 13 residues long. Germline V gene data show CDR1 as LNHDA and CDR2 as SQIVND (reference sequence). CDR3 loop: CASSFGQGETQYF. CDR3 nucleotides: TGTGCCAGTAGTTTCGGACAGGGGGAGACGCAGTATTTT.

This clone came up once. The chain uses TRBV7-6 and TRBJ2-5, with 14 bases fitting TRBD2. V gave up 3 bases and J gave up 3 bases; unmatched junction bases: 12. The length of the CDR3 is 19 residues. CDR1 is SGHVS, CDR2 FNYEAQ, per germline. CDR3 sequence reads: CASSFDPGLAGGLEETQYF. CDR3 DNA sequence: TGTGCCAGCAGCTTCGACCCCGGACTAGCGGGGGGCCTTGAAGAGACCCAGTACTTC.

V usage is TRBV2 and J usage is TRBJ1-1; 9 bases are a match to TRBD1. This CDR3 contains 13 residues. Per the germline V gene, CDR1 is SNHLY and CDR2 is FYNNEI. V lost 8 bases and J lost 7; bases outside the gene matches: 8. CDR3 sequence reads: CASLRDRENEAFF. CDR3 bases: TGTGCCAGCCTTAGGGACAGGGAGAATGAAGCTTTCTTT.

V gene TRBV9 combines with J gene TRBJ2-1; 10 nucleotides agree with TRBD1. The CDR3 is 14 amino acids. Germline V CDR1 and CDR2: SGDLS, YYNGEE. V shed 3 bases, J shed 3 bases, and the junction held 0 bases outside the gene matches. The CDR3 here is CASSGTGGYNEQFF. Here the CDR3 DNA reads TGTGCCAGCAGCGGGACAGGGGGCTACAATGAGCAGTTCTTC.

The rearrangement links TRBV5-8 to TRBJ1-1, with D possibly being TRBD1 (5 bases). The CDR3 totals 16 residues. Trimming removed 5 bases at V and 1 base at J, with 18 bases between. Germline CDR1 and CDR2: SGHTS and YDEGEE. The CDR3 sequence is CASRTPWGGANTEAFF. CDR3 nucleotide sequence: TGTGCCAGCAGAACACCCTGGGGGGGAGCGAACACTGAAGCTTTCTTT.

This chain connects TRBV12-5 to TRBJ2-3, with no clear D. CDR1 and CDR2 from the germline V gene are LGHNT and FRNRAP. This CDR3 region has 12 residues. V was pared by 6 bases and J by 6 bases, with 10 bases between. The CDR3 spells CASGSRRDTQYF. Written as DNA, the CDR3 is TGTGCTAGTGGCTCCCGGCGGGATACGCAGTATTTT.

This chain connects TRBV5-8 to TRBJ2-2, with 7 bases lining up with TRBD1. The trim removed 4 bases at V and 5 bases at J, leaving 8 bases unmatched. This CDR3 has 15 amino acids. CDR1 and CDR2 from the germline V gene are SGHTS and YDEGEE. The CDR3 DNA is TGTGCCAGCAGCCCCCTGACAGGGATTACCGGGGAGCTGTTTTTT. Its protein product is CASSPLTGITGELFF.

The V call is TRBV6-5, the J call TRBJ2-1; 8 nucleotides agree with TRBD1. The J segment lost 4 bases and the V segment lost 6 bases, leaving 8 bases of the junction unmatched. Germline V gives CDR1 MNHEY, CDR2 SVGAGI. This CDR3 is built from 15 residues. The CDR3 sequence is CASSSDRGPYNEQFF. The DNA for the CDR3 is TGTGCCAGCAGCTCCGACAGGGGTCCATACAATGAGCAGTTCTTC.

The V gene is TRBV27, the J gene TRBJ2-3; 10 bases are shared with TRBD2. The CDR3 totals 15 residues. Germline V gene lookup returns CDR1 MNHEY and CDR2 SMNVEV (reference sequence). Unmatched junction bases numbered 8, after V lost 6 bases and J lost 5 bases. In nucleotides, the CDR3 is TGTGCCAGCAGGACTAGCGGGCCCCTTATAGATACGCAGTATTTT. Its protein is CASRTSGPLIDTQYF.

This chain links TRBV27 with TRBJ2-1, with 13 bases identical to TRBD2. V dropped 1 base and J dropped 8; count of bases not matched to a gene: 8. This CDR3 spans 17 amino acids. Germline values: CDR1 MNHEY, CDR2 SMNVEV (reference sequence). The CDR3 nucleotides read TGTGCCAGCAGTTTATTACTAGCGGGAGGGCCTTCTGATGAGCAGTTCTTC. Encoded protein: CASSLLLAGGPSDEQFF.

The chain combines TRBV13 with TRBJ1-2, with 7 bases aligning to TRBD1. This CDR3 spans 19 amino acids. After removal of 5 bases from V and 1 base from J, the junction contained 19 bases not matched to a gene. Germline V gives CDR1 PRHDT, CDR2 FYEKMQ (reference sequence). The CDR3 region has the DNA TGTGCCAGCAGCGCTAGTGTAGAAGACAGGGAGCCCTATAACTATGGCTACACCTTC. This sequence encodes CASSASVEDREPYNYGYTF.

In this sample, this clone turned up a few times. This chain joins TRBV27 and TRBJ1-1; no clear D. The CDR3 is 13 residues long. The V gene's germline CDR1 is MNHEY and CDR2 SMNVEV (reference sequence). Deletions cut 3 bases from V and 4 bases from J, with 9 bases between. The CDR3 nucleotides are TGTGCCAGCAGTTTTGGGCTTGGCACTGAAGCTTTCTTT. This translates into CASSFGLGTEAFF.

The rearrangement links TRBV6-4 to TRBJ1-2; tentatively, D is TRBD1 (6 bases). V shed 3 bases and J shed 7 bases, with 18 bases lying between them. The CDR3 consists of 15 residues. The germline CDR1 and CDR2 sequences are MRHNA and SNTAGT. CDR3 sequence: CASSEPGQGIGGYTF. The CDR3 nucleotides are TGTGCCAGCAGTGAGCCCGGTCAGGGGATTGGTGGCTACACCTTC.

The V call is TRBV5-5, the J call TRBJ1-5; D ambiguous. The CDR3 runs 14 residues. Germline-derived CDR1 and CDR2 are SGHKS and YYEKEE (reference sequence). The V end lost 0 bases, the J end lost 5 bases, and 9 bases lay between the germline ends. CDR3 nucleotide sequence: TGTGCCAGCAGCTTGGGATCGGGTTATCAGCCCCAGCATTTT. This sequence encodes CASSLGSGYQPQHF.

CDR3 in DNA: TGTGCCAGCAGCCCGACTAGCGACCCCTACGAGCAGTACTTC. This sequence encodes CASSPTSDPYEQYF. The chain employs TRBV7-9 and TRBJ2-7, with TRBD2 identical over 8 bases. With 5 bases clipped from V and 2 bases from J, the junction kept 5 bases outside the gene matches. Germline V gives CDR1 SEHNR, CDR2 FQNEAQ (reference sequence). CDR3 length equals 14 residues.